These T cell receptor beta chains were read from a single sample in a study of CD8 T cells in Susac syndrome. From the immunoSEQ multiplex PCR reads, TCRdb called clonotypes with MiXCR, one entry per CDR3 protein. This sample has around 200,000 distinct CDR3 sequences, with 90% to 95% found just once. The sequencing sample was made of CD4+ T cells from PBMCs. These receptors were collected from a human donor in good health. Each CDR3 is given with its conserved first and last residue. D genes are given only for firm matches. The size field is filled for only some rows; it gives once, few, many or a size class.

NA,TRBD1,TRBJ1-2,TRBV3-1,CASSFLDRAYGYTF,TGTGCCAGCAGCTTCCTAGACAGGGCATATGGCTACACCTTC
NA,NA,TRBJ2-3,TRBV19,CASSMGLLTDTQYF,TGTGCCAGTAGTATGGGACTGCTCACAGATACGCAGTATTTT
NA,TRBD2,TRBJ2-5,TRBV3-1,CASSQLGTSGETQYF,TGTGCCAGCAGCCAACTCGGGACTAGCGGAGAGACCCAGTACTTC
NA,NA,TRBJ1-5,TRBV3-1,CASSQVDSKQPQHF,TGTGCCAGCAGCCAAGTGGACAGCAAACAGCCCCAGCATTTT
NA,NA,TRBJ2-7,TRBV6-2/TRBV6-3,CASGVQLPPFEQYF,TGTGCCAGCGGAGTTCAACTACCTCCCTTCGAGCAGTACTTC
NA,NA,TRBJ2-3,TRBV20-1,CSAREGGGASTDTQYF,TGCAGTGCTAGAGAGGGAGGGGGAGCAAGCACAGATACGCAGTATTTT
NA,TRBD2,TRBJ2-3,TRBV5-1,CASSLRVSGETQYF,TGCGCCAGCAGCTTGAGAGTTAGCGGGGAGACGCAGTATTTT
NA,TRBD1,TRBJ2-1,TRBV15,CATSSRQGYEQFF,TGTGCCACCAGCAGTAGACAGGGTTATGAGCAGTTCTTC
NA,NA,TRBJ2-7,TRBV20-1,CSARSLTGTYEQYF,TGCAGTGCTAGAAGCCTTACCGGGACCTACGAGCAGTACTTC
NA,NA,TRBJ1-1,TRBV11-1,CATEKGRDTEAFF,TGTGCCACCGAGAAAGGGCGGGACACTGAAGCTTTCTTT
NA,NA,TRBJ2-7,TRBV20-1,CSADDPRRVHEQYF,TGCAGTGCGGATGACCCGCGCCGGGTGCACGAGCAGTACTTC
NA,NA,TRBJ2-7,TRBV4-3,CASSQDFRSSYEQYF,TGCGCCAGCAGCCAAGACTTCAGGTCCTCCTACGAGCAGTACTTC
NA,NA,TRBJ1-1,TRBV9,CASSVTAGAITEAFF,TGTGCCAGCAGCGTAACGGCAGGGGCAATCACTGAAGCTTTCTTT
NA,NA,TRBJ1-6,TRBV7-2,CASSLSGIVRSPLHF,TGTGCCAGCAGCTTGTCAGGGATTGTCCGTTCACCCCTCCACTTT
NA,NA,TRBJ1-2,TRBV29-1,CSVAEGGYGYTF,TGCAGCGTTGCGGAGGGAGGGTATGGCTACACCTTC
NA,NA,TRBJ1-6,TRBV3-1,CASSQGRANSPLHF,TGTGCCAGCAGCCAAGGCAGGGCGAACTCACCCCTCCACTTT
once,NA,TRBJ2-7,TRBV5-4,CASSSGRGSYEQYF,TGTGCCAGCAGCTCGGGCAGGGGCTCCTACGAGCAGTACTTC
once,NA,TRBJ2-1,TRBV9,CASSVGNGRNEQFF,TGTGCCAGCAGCGTAGGAAATGGGCGGAATGAGCAGTTCTTC
NA,NA,TRBJ1-2,TRBV4-1,CASSPPAGDYGYTF,TGCGCCAGCAGCCCCCCGGCAGGGGACTATGGCTACACCTTC
once,NA,TRBJ2-2,TRBV3-1,CASSLYTGELFF,TGTGCCAGCAGCCTTTACACCGGGGAGCTGTTTTTT
NA,NA,TRBJ2-1,TRBV29-1,CSSGAGEGDEQFF,TGCAGCAGCGGGGCGGGAGAGGGGGATGAGCAGTTCTTC
NA,NA,TRBJ2-5,TRBV3-1,CASSQNRVGTQYF,TGTGCCAGCAGCCAAAACAGGGTCGGGACCCAGTACTTC
NA,NA,TRBJ1-2,TRBV20-1,CSARDFGGYTF,TGCAGTGCTAGAGATTTTGGGGGCTACACCTTC
NA,NA,TRBJ1-5,TRBV7-2,CASSLAAGPGQPQHF,TGTGCCAGCAGCTTAGCAGCGGGACCCGGGCAGCCCCAGCATTTT
NA,NA,TRBJ1-1,TRBV29-1,CSGTGTEAFF,TGCAGCGGCACCGGGACGGAAGCTTTCTTT
NA,NA,TRBJ1-5,TRBV7-2,CASSLGGGPNQPQHF,TGTGCCAGCAGCTTAGGAGGGGGACCCAATCAGCCCCAGCATTTT
NA,NA,TRBJ1-2,TRBV5-6,CASSPGQYGYTF,TGTGCCAGCAGCCCTGGACAGTATGGCTACACCTTC
NA,NA,TRBJ2-3,TRBV4-1,CASSQNGADTQYF,TGCGCCAGCAGCCAAAATGGGGCAGATACGCAGTATTTT
NA,NA,TRBJ2-2,TRBV4-1,CASSQDSAGLDTGELFF,TGCGCCAGCAGCCAAGATAGTGCGGGGCTGGACACCGGGGAGCTGTTTTTT
NA,TRBD2,TRBJ2-3,TRBV29-1,CSVEIAGGSDTQYF,TGCAGCGTTGAAATAGCGGGGGGGTCAGATACGCAGTATTTT
NA,NA,TRBJ1-2,TRBV20-1,CSARGEVAGYTF,TGCAGTGCTAGAGGGGAGGTAGCGGGCTACACCTTC
NA,TRBD1,TRBJ1-1,TRBV4-1,CASRILGGGGTEAFF,TGCGCCAGCAGAATATTAGGGGGCGGGGGCACTGAAGCTTTCTTT
NA,TRBD1,TRBJ2-5,TRBV5-1,CASSFRQGATGETQYF,TGCGCCAGCAGCTTCAGACAGGGGGCTACTGGAGAGACCCAGTACTTC
NA,NA,TRBJ1-2,TRBV3-1,CASSQDRVFGYTF,TGTGCCAGCAGCCAAGACAGGGTGTTCGGCTACACCTTC
NA,NA,TRBJ2-7,TRBV3-1,CASSRMTTVYEQYF,TGTGCCAGCAGCAGAATGACTACCGTCTACGAGCAGTACTTC
once,NA,TRBJ1-2,TRBV29-1,CSVIRGDFDGYTF,TGCAGCGTTATCCGTGGGGACTTCGATGGCTACACCTTC
NA,TRBD2,TRBJ2-3,TRBV29-1,CSALSSGPDTQYF,TGCAGCGCCCTGTCTAGCGGACCAGATACGCAGTATTTT
NA,NA,TRBJ1-6,TRBV7-2,CASSAYNSPLHF,TGTGCCAGCAGCGCTTATAATTCACCCCTCCACTTT
NA,NA,TRBJ1-6,TRBV2,CASSSVRSPLHF,TGTGCCAGCAGCTCGGTACGATCACCCCTCCACTTT
NA,NA,TRBJ1-6,TRBV5-1,CASSSNPLEAVGSYNSPLHF,TGCGCCAGCAGCTCCAACCCACTGGAGGCGGTCGGCTCCTATAATTCACCCCTCCACTTT
NA,NA,TRBJ1-1,TRBV3-1,CASSRLNTEAFF,TGTGCCAGCAGCCGACTGAACACTGAAGCTTTCTTT
NA,NA,TRBJ2-1,TRBV28,CASSPPDWKRQFF,TGTGCCAGCAGTCCCCCGGACTGGAAAAGGCAGTTCTTC
NA,NA,TRBJ1-2,TRBV6-1,CASSRDGGGYTF,TGTGCCAGCAGCAGGGATGGGGGTGGCTACACCTTC
NA,NA,TRBJ2-7,TRBV15,CATSRGEGVDEQYF,TGTGCCACCAGCAGGGGCGAGGGGGTTGACGAGCAGTACTTC